Listed below are T cell receptor beta chains from one sample, sequenced in a study of response to subunit inactivated influenza vaccine. MiXCR was run by TCRdb on the RT-PCR reads, yielding one entry per CDR3 protein. In the table there are roughly 190,000 distinct CDR3 sequences, about an eighth of which are singletons. This material consisted of CD8+ T cells sorted from PBMCs, taken 4 to 6 days after vaccination. All receptors come from a man aged 50 to 59 who received an inactivated influenza vaccine. Each CDR3 is given with its conserved first and last residue. The D gene is left open where the match is weak. Some rows mark clone size as missing; the rest say once, few, many or name a class of expanded clone.

j_gene: TRBJ2-7
d_gene: TRBD2
abundance: .
v_gene: TRBV27
CDR3nt: TGTGCCAGCAGTCCTCTAGCGGGGGCCACCGAGCAGTACTTC
CDR3aa: CASSPLAGATEQYF

j_gene: TRBJ2-1
d_gene: TRBD2
abundance: .
v_gene: TRBV30
CDR3nt: TGTGCCTGGAGTACCGGGACTAGCGGTTACAATGAGCAGTTCTTC
CDR3aa: CAWSTGTSGYNEQFF

j_gene: TRBJ2-7
d_gene: .
abundance: .
v_gene: TRBV19
CDR3nt: TGTGCCAGTAGTATATTCGCAGGATCGGACTACGAGCAGTACTTC
CDR3aa: CASSIFAGSDYEQYF

j_gene: TRBJ2-1
d_gene: TRBD2
abundance: many
v_gene: TRBV12-3/TRBV12-4
CDR3nt: TGTGCCAGCAGTTTCGGACTAGCCGGGGGTGAGCAGTTCTTC
CDR3aa: CASSFGLAGGEQFF

j_gene: TRBJ2-7
d_gene: .
abundance: .
v_gene: TRBV28
CDR3nt: TGTGCCTCCACGGCAGGGGGGGTATACGAGCAGTACTTC
CDR3aa: CASTAGGVYEQYF

j_gene: TRBJ1-2
d_gene: .
abundance: few
v_gene: TRBV20-1
CDR3nt: TGCAGTGCTCCGAGGGGGGATAGGTACGGCTACACCTTC
CDR3aa: CSAPRGDRYGYTF

j_gene: TRBJ2-5
d_gene: .
abundance: .
v_gene: TRBV4-3
CDR3nt: TGCGCCAGCAGCCAAGTGCCTTCGGGGGGCGTAGGGACCCAGTACTTC
CDR3aa: CASSQVPSGGVGTQYF

j_gene: TRBJ2-7
d_gene: .
abundance: few
v_gene: TRBV7-9
CDR3nt: TGTGCCAGCAGCTTAGTATCCCAGGGTAACCCGGAGCAGTACTTC
CDR3aa: CASSLVSQGNPEQYF

j_gene: TRBJ2-1
d_gene: .
abundance: many
v_gene: TRBV20-1
CDR3nt: TGCAGTGCGGACTCGGGGGACTCGAAGTACAATGAGCAGTTCTTC
CDR3aa: CSADSGDSKYNEQFF

j_gene: TRBJ2-5
d_gene: TRBD1
abundance: few
v_gene: TRBV5-8
CDR3nt: TGTGCCAGCAGCTTGGTGGCGTGGACAGGGGGAGGAGAGACCCAGTACTTC
CDR3aa: CASSLVAWTGGGETQYF

j_gene: TRBJ2-7
d_gene: TRBD1
abundance: .
v_gene: TRBV13
CDR3nt: TGTGCCAGCAGCTTGGGGACAGGGGGCATGGACGAGCAGTACTTC
CDR3aa: CASSLGTGGMDEQYF

j_gene: TRBJ2-3
d_gene: .
abundance: .
v_gene: TRBV18
CDR3nt: TGTGCCAGCTCACCACGGGGGCGGGTCACAGATACGCAGTATTTT
CDR3aa: CASSPRGRVTDTQYF

j_gene: TRBJ2-1
d_gene: .
abundance: few
v_gene: TRBV12-3/TRBV12-4
CDR3nt: TGTGCCAGCAGTTTAGCGGGAGACTACAATGAGCAGTTCTTC
CDR3aa: CASSLAGDYNEQFF